This T cell receptor beta chain came from a study of identifying expanded T cells in peripheral blood. The assay was immunoSEQ multiplex PCR, and TCRdb's table has in-frame clones only and misses some. Of around 82,000 clones listed, 84% are singletons. Findings and caveats of the study: Technical replicates showed roughly 1.2 changed clones; two weeks roughly 16; four weeks 19.

The CDR3 is made up of 10 amino acids. The V end was cut by 6 bases, the J end by 5 bases, with 8 bases between. Germline CDR1 reads DFQATT; CDR2 reads SNEGSKA (reference sequence). To note about this clone: Its antigen is unidentified.

Collection occurred without any documented infections or immune events in donors. The receptor comes from a person between 18 and 70 years old in good health. The chain combines TRBV20-1 with TRBJ2-7, with D hard to call. Sequences were obtained from blood. CDR3 sequence (DNA): TGCAGTGCGCTTCTTAACGAGCAGTACTTC. This encodes CSALLNEQYF.